This record covers a single T cell receptor (beta chain). Germline V gene lookup returns CDR1 KGHSH and CDR2 LQKENI. The CDR3 spans 15 residues. The V gene end was trimmed by 1 base and the J gene end by 4 bases; junction bases not matched to a gene: 3. Sequencing was performed with immunoSEQ multiplex PCR; in TCRdb, only in-frame clones are kept and a portion is missing. The sample comprises 150,000 to 200,000 clones, roughly four fifths of which are singletons, and roughly 2% rests with the top ten. This specimen belongs to a study of blood T cell repertoires in COVID-19. Across the whole study: Samples taken during acute and convalescent COVID-19 were collected in the United States, Italy and Spain.

The receptor's source is a woman of 80 years or more with acute or convalescent COVID-19. The specimen was peripheral blood. This chain joins TRBV18 and TRBJ1-1; 10 nucleotides line up with TRBD1. CDR3 amino acids: CASSPQTGGRTEAFF. CDR3 nucleotides: TGTGCCAGCTCACCACAGACAGGGGGCCGCACTGAAGCTTTCTTT.